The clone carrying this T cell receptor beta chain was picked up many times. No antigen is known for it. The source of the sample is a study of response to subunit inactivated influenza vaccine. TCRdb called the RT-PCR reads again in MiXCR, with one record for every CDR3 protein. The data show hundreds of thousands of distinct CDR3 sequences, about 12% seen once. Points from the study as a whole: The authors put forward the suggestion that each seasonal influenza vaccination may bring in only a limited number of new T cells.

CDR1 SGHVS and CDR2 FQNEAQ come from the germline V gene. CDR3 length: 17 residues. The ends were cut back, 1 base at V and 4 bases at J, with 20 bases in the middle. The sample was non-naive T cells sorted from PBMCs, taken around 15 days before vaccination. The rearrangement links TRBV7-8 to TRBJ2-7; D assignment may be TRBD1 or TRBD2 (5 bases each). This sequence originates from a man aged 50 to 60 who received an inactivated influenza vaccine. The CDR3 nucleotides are TGTGCCAGCAGCTTAGAGAACTTTGGGACGGACCTTTACGAGCAGTACTTC. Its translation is CASSLENFGTDLYEQYF. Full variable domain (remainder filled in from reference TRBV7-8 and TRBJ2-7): GAGVSQSPRYKVAKRGQDVALRCDPISGHVSLFWYQQALGQGPEFLTYFQNEAQLDKSGLPSDRFFAERPEGSVSTLKIQRTQQEDSAVYLCASSLENFGTDLYEQYFGPGTRLTVT.